The 13 T cell receptor beta chains in this list originate from one sample, sequenced in a study of T cell repertoires in cytomegalovirus infection. TCRdb reanalysed the reads using MiXCR and keeps one entry per CDR3 protein. The data show around 95,000 distinct CDR3 sequences, 25% to 30% seen once. These receptors have no identified antigens. The sequenced sample was CD8+ T cells from cultured PBMCs, obtained from culture after CMV antigen stimulation. The receptors shown here come from a human donor in good health (CMV status not recorded). Some clones in this sample may be carry-over from other donors' samples.

The rearrangement joins TRBV6-1 to TRBJ2-7; no reliable D call. This CDR3 spans 14 amino acids. The germline CDR1 and CDR2 sequences are MNHNS and SASEGT. V dropped 6 bases and J dropped 1 base, with 13 bases sitting between them. CDR3 sequence: CASSKEGGSYEQYF. For the CDR3, the DNA is TGTGCCAGCAGCAAGGAAGGTGGGTCCTACGAGCAGTACTTC.

The rearrangement uses TRBV18 and TRBJ2-3; 8 nucleotides agree with TRBD1. J was trimmed by 0 bases and V by 3 bases; bases with no gene match: 8. CDR3 length equals 17 residues. The V gene's germline CDR1 is KGHSH and CDR2 LQKENI. The CDR3 DNA reads TGTGCCAGCTCACCCCTCCGGCAGGGGGCTAGCACAGATACGCAGTATTTT. It yields the protein CASSPLRQGASTDTQYF.

This clonotype has a handful of counts. The rearrangement uses TRBV7-2 and TRBJ1-3; 10 bases map to TRBD1. CDR1 and CDR2 (germline): SGHTA, FQGNSA. Trimming at V came to 5 bases and at J to 7 bases, leaving 11 bases not matched to a gene. There are 16 residues in the CDR3. The CDR3 nucleotides read TGTGCCAGCAGCCCGCGACAGGGGGCTGTTGGCAACACCATATATTTT. It yields the protein CASSPRQGAVGNTIYF.

This clonotype has more than one count but fewer than ten. The V and J genes are TRBV9 and TRBJ2-5; D uncertain. The length of the CDR3 is 14 residues. Germline lookup yields CDR1 SGDLS and CDR2 YYNGEE. Trimming removed 4 bases at V and 4 bases at J, with 14 bases between. The CDR3: CASSPRRSLETQYF. The CDR3 nucleotides read TGTGCCAGCAGCCCCCGTAGGTCTTTAGAGACCCAGTACTTC.

This clonotype was counted between two and nine times. The chain is built from TRBV6-2 or TRBV6-3 and TRBJ2-1; D is possibly TRBD2 (6 bases). Germline CDR1 is MNHEY and CDR2 is SVGEGT. Trimming pared 2 bases from V and 0 bases from J, leaving 14 bases between. The CDR3 has 17 residues. The CDR3 spells CASSYVGVGGSYNEQFF. CDR3 bases: TGTGCCAGCAGTTACGTCGGTGTGGGGGGCTCCTACAATGAGCAGTTCTTC.

This sequence joins TRBV15 and TRBJ2-7, with D possibly TRBD1 on 6 matching bases. Per germline, CDR1 LNHNV and CDR2 YYDKDF (reference sequence). The CDR3 loop spans 12 amino acids. The ends were cut back, 8 bases at V and 2 bases at J, with 10 bases in the middle. CDR3 DNA sequence: TGTGCCACCTCGGACAGCGCCTACGAGCAGTACTTC. It is translated as CATSDSAYEQYF. The full variable domain, with the rest looked up from reference TRBV15 and TRBJ2-7, is DAMVIQNPRYQVTQFGKPVTLSCSQTLNHNVMYWYQQKSSQAPKLLFHYYDKDFNNEADTPDNFQSRRPNTSFCFLDIRSPGLGDTAMYLCATSDSAYEQYFGPGTRLTVT.

This clonotype was recorded at least ten times. The gene calls are TRBV7-6 and TRBJ2-7; D is uncertain. From germline, CDR1 is SGHVS and CDR2 FNYEAQ. CDR3 length equals 15 residues. With 1 base removed from V and 2 bases from J, the gap between germline ends came to 12 bases. The CDR3 sequence is CASSLGSDHTYEQYF. CDR3 DNA: TGTGCCAGCAGCTTAGGGTCCGACCATACCTACGAGCAGTACTTC.

The V call is TRBV5-6, the J call TRBJ1-2; a possible D gene is TRBD1 (6 bases). CDR1 is SGHDT, CDR2 YYEEEE, per germline. The CDR3 loop spans 20 amino acids. The germline V and J ends were trimmed by 3 bases and 5 bases, with 32 bases remaining between them. The CDR3 protein is CASSYQSGAVVPLYRYGYTF. The CDR3 nucleotides are TGTGCCAGCAGCTATCAGTCGGGGGCAGTCGTCCCTTTATACCGATATGGCTACACCTTC.

This chain uses TRBV27 with TRBJ2-7; no reliable D call. The length of the CDR3 is 12 residues. V lost 5 bases and J 7 bases, leaving 12 bases between the germline ends. The germline CDR1 and CDR2 sequences are MNHEY and SMNVEV (reference sequence). CDR3 nucleotide sequence: TGTGCCAGCAGTCCTACAGAGCAGGAGCAGTACTTC. It codes for CASSPTEQEQYF.

The J gene is TRBJ2-2, the V gene TRBV20-1; D call uncertain. The CDR3 loop spans 13 amino acids. Trimming left V 1 base short and J 0 bases short, with 3 bases between. In germline, CDR1 is DFQATT, CDR2 SNEGSKA (reference sequence). The CDR3 protein is CSARAANTGELFF. The CDR3 DNA follows: TGCAGTGCTAGAGCGGCGAACACCGGGGAGCTGTTTTTT.

This clonotype was seen only a few times. The J gene is TRBJ2-7, the V gene TRBV3-1, with D possibly being TRBD2 (5 bases). Germline lookup yields CDR1 LGHDT and CDR2 YNNKEL (reference sequence). This CDR3 has 15 amino acids. V was trimmed by 0 bases and J by 0 bases, leaving 9 bases between them. The CDR3 DNA reads TGTGCCAGCAGCCAAGACCTCACTAGCTCCTACGAGCAGTACTTC. As protein: CASSQDLTSSYEQYF.

In this sample, this clonotype turned up a few times. This chain connects TRBV7-9 to TRBJ1-4, with D uncertain. Deletions cut 2 bases from V and 8 bases from J, with 6 bases between. The CDR3 has 12 amino acids. Germline V gives CDR1 SEHNR, CDR2 FQNEAQ (reference sequence). Here the CDR3 DNA reads TGTGCCAGCAGCTTATTAGGGGAAAAACTGTTTTTT. It translates to CASSLLGEKLFF.

V is TRBV2 and J is TRBJ1-2, with TRBD1 matching over 11 bases. CDR1 is SNHLY and CDR2 is FYNNEI in the germline V gene. Trimming removed 5 bases from V and 5 bases from J; junction bases left unmatched: 4. The CDR3 has 14 amino acids. The CDR3 loop reads CASSPGQGVYGYTF. CDR3 nucleotide sequence: TGTGCCAGCAGTCCGGGACAGGGGGTATATGGCTACACCTTC.